This T cell receptor beta chain was retrieved from a study of T cell responses to AZD1222 COVID-19 vaccine. A word on this clone: Its antigen remains unknown.

The assay was immunoSEQ multiplex PCR, and TCRdb's table has in-frame clones only and misses some. The sample shows roughly 150,000 clones, roughly 92% of them seen only once. Study results and limitations: Baseline testing showed seropositivity in only a handful of AZD1222 recipients. Most donors were white British and more were female, and clonal diversity was possibly underestimated.

The ends lost 0 bases at V and 0 bases at J; junction bases unmatched: 2. Germline V CDR1 and CDR2: MDHEN, SYDVKM. The CDR3 has 16 amino acids. This sequence was found in an adult who received the AZD1222 COVID-19 vaccine. The sample here was peripheral blood, taken 28 days after the second AZD1222 dose. V usage is TRBV28 and J usage is TRBJ1-1; 9 bases line up with TRBD1. The CDR3 loop reads CASSLWGTGMNTEAFF. CDR3 nucleotides: TGTGCCAGCAGTTTATGGGGGACAGGGATGAACACTGAAGCTTTCTTT.